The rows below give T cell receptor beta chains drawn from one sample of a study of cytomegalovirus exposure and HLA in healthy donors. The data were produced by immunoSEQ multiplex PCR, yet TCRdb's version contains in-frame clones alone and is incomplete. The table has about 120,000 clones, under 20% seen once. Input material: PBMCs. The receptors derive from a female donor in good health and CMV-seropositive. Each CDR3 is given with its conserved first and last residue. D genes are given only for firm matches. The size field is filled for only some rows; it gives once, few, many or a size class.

CAWSLAAGGLLPFF	TGTGCCTGGTCTCTGGCAGCGGGGGGCCTCCTTCCGTTTTTT	TRBV30	TRBD2	few	TRBJ2-2
CSVEGVVGDRGGEQYF	TGCAGCGTTGAGGGGGTGGTCGGGGACAGGGGTGGCGAGCAGTACTTC	TRBV29-1	TRBD1	few	TRBJ2-7
CASSVALSGSSGNTIYF	TGTGCCAGCAGCGTAGCTCTGTCGGGGAGCTCTGGAAACACCATATATTTT	TRBV9	NA	NA	TRBJ1-3
CASSLGPGGSYNEQFF	TGTGCCAGCAGCTTAGGTCCGGGGGGCTCCTACAATGAGCAGTTCTTC	TRBV13	TRBD2	few	TRBJ2-1
CASSFRPGQETQYF	TGTGCCAGCAGCTTTCGTCCAGGGCAAGAGACCCAGTACTTC	TRBV5-4	NA	NA	TRBJ2-5
CASSQGTSGFTGELFF	TGTGCCAGCAGCCAAGGGACTAGCGGGTTCACCGGGGAGCTGTTTTTT	TRBV14	TRBD2	few	TRBJ2-2
CASSLDWSLNTGELFF	TGTGCCAGCAGCTTAGATTGGAGCCTAAACACCGGGGAGCTGTTTTTT	TRBV7-2	NA	NA	TRBJ2-2
CASSPDYEIFYGYTF	TGCGCCAGCAGTCCCGACTACGAAATTTTCTATGGCTACACCTTC	TRBV5-1	NA	NA	TRBJ1-2
CASSSDSFPYNEQFF	TGTGCCAGCAGCTCGGACAGCTTTCCCTACAATGAGCAGTTCTTC	TRBV5-8	NA	few	TRBJ2-1
CASSLNGNTEAFF	TGTGCCAGCAGCTTAAACGGGAACACTGAAGCTTTCTTT	TRBV7-7	NA	few	TRBJ1-1
CASSLRSYGYTF	TGTGCCAGCAGTTTACGTTCCTATGGCTACACCTTC	TRBV28	NA	NA	TRBJ1-2
CSVSGQDGYTF	TGCAGCGTTTCCGGACAGGATGGCTACACCTTC	TRBV29-1	TRBD1	few	TRBJ1-2
CARFTLPRDRVFNEKLFF	TGTGCCAGATTCACCCTCCCCCGGGACAGGGTTTTTAATGAAAAACTGTTTTTT	TRBV30	TRBD1	few	TRBJ1-4
CSVKGGQSYEQYF	TGCAGCGTTAAAGGGGGACAGTCCTACGAGCAGTACTTC	TRBV29-1	TRBD1	few	TRBJ2-7
CASSPGQAPTTEAFF	TGTGCCAGCTCACCAGGACAGGCACCGACCACTGAAGCTTTCTTT	TRBV18	TRBD1	NA	TRBJ1-1
CASSVGTGGTTEAFF	TGTGCCAGCAGCGTAGGAACAGGGGGCACGACTGAAGCTTTCTTT	TRBV9	TRBD1	NA	TRBJ1-1
CASSSASGGGYNEQFF	TGTGCCAGCAGCTCGGCTAGCGGGGGGGGATACAATGAGCAGTTCTTC	TRBV5-6	TRBD2	NA	TRBJ2-1
CSAFLRGYTF	TGCAGTGCTTTTTTGCGTGGCTACACCTTC	TRBV20-1	NA	few	TRBJ1-2
CASRGTGGVGGELFF	TGTGCCAGCAGAGGGACAGGGGGCGTTGGCGGGGAGCTGTTTTTT	TRBV27	TRBD1	NA	TRBJ2-2
CASSPIGGTGELFF	TGTGCCAGCAGTCCCATAGGGGGAACCGGGGAGCTGTTTTTT	TRBV28	NA	few	TRBJ2-2
CASSQGAGTGGYEQYF	TGCGCCAGCAGCCAAGGAGCCGGGACAGGGGGATACGAGCAGTACTTC	TRBV4-3	TRBD1	few	TRBJ2-7
CTSSQELGADTQYF	TGCACCAGCAGCCAAGAGCTCGGAGCAGATACGCAGTATTTT	TRBV1	NA	NA	TRBJ2-3
CATSRGGTGDTEAFF	TGTGCCACCAGCAGAGGTGGGACAGGGGACACTGAAGCTTTCTTT	TRBV15	TRBD1	NA	TRBJ1-1
CASSSWDRVRGEQYF	TGTGCCAGCAGCTCCTGGGACAGGGTAAGAGGCGAGCAGTACTTC	TRBV5-4	TRBD1	NA	TRBJ2-7
CASRRTGNQPQHF	TGTGCCAGCAGACGGACAGGCAATCAGCCCCAGCATTTT	TRBV6-1	NA	few	TRBJ1-5
CASSFAGASGANVLTF	TGTGCCAGCAGTTTTGCGGGGGCCTCTGGGGCCAACGTCCTGACTTTC	TRBV27	NA	NA	TRBJ2-6
CASSQFGTSSYEQYF	TGCGCCAGCAGCCAATTCGGGACTAGCTCCTACGAGCAGTACTTC	TRBV4-1	TRBD2	NA	TRBJ2-7